This TCR beta chain was sequenced in a study of cytomegalovirus exposure and HLA in healthy donors. On the study more broadly: An earlier analysis identified more than 95 million unique TCR beta sequences in 150 million to 200 million T cells. Study-level findings and limits: Near-uniform donor sequencing depth was presumed by presence/absence analyses. Relative to the approximately 630-donor mean, N-insertions were reportedly fewer in an Asian-associated ancestry cluster in a later analysis.

The primer mix had 60 Vbeta and 13 Jbeta primers. Method: immunoSEQ multiplex PCR; TCRdb's copy keeps in-frame clones and lacks some. The sample yields approximately 100,000 clones, nearly 80% seen once. Only one count was recorded for this clone. No antigen is known for it. The CDR3 consists of 15 residues. The junction had 6 bases not matched to a gene; V was cut back by 5 bases and J by 5 bases. CDR1 is SNHLY and CDR2 is FYNNEI in the germline V gene. The sample consisted of PBMCs. The J gene is TRBJ1-5, the V gene TRBV2, with 10 bases that match TRBD1. The sequence came from a woman aged 35 to 49 in good health and CMV-seronegative. In DNA form, the CDR3 reads TGTGCCAGCAGTTCTATTGGACAGGGGGATCAGCCCCAGCATTTT. This sequence encodes CASSSIGQGDQPQHF.